The rows below give T cell receptor beta chains drawn from one sample of a study of blood T cell repertoires in COVID-19. Produced via immunoSEQ multiplex PCR; TCRdb's table is partial and in-frame only. This table holds about 50,000 clones, roughly four fifths found once. Sequencing used peripheral blood. These TCRs come from a woman aged 60-75 years with acute or convalescent COVID-19. Each CDR3 is given with its conserved first and last residue. Each record gives: clone size, J gene, D gene, V gene, CDR3 DNA, CDR3 protein. The D gene is left open where the match is weak. Size is omitted from some rows. Given values are once, few, many or a class for expanded clones.

>-|TRBJ2-1|TRBD2|TRBV24-1
TGTGCCACCAGTCTTAGCGGGAGGGCCTACAATGAGCAGTTCTTC
CATSLSGRAYNEQFF
>-|TRBJ1-6|-|TRBV5-1
TGCGCCAGCAGCCAAGGACTAGTCGCACCTTTGTCACCCCTCCACTTT
CASSQGLVAPLSPLHF
>-|TRBJ2-7|-|TRBV24-1
TGTGCCACCAGTGATTCGTCCCAGGGATCCTACGAGCAGTACTTC
CATSDSSQGSYEQYF
>-|TRBJ2-1|TRBD2|TRBV24-1
TGTGCCACCAGTGGTTTGCGGGAGACCGATGAGCAGTTCTTC
CATSGLRETDEQFF
>-|TRBJ2-3|-|TRBV6-2/TRBV6-3
TGTGCCAGCAGTGGGAGCGCAGATACGCAGTATTTT
CASSGSADTQYF
>-|TRBJ2-1|TRBD2|TRBV10-2
TGCGCCAGCAGCCCGCAAGGACTAGTTGGCAACTACAATGAGCAGTTCTTC
CASSPQGLVGNYNEQFF
>-|TRBJ1-2|TRBD1|TRBV6-1
TGTGCCAGCAGTGAAGCCCCTGTCCCCCTTGGAGGGGGCAGACATGGCTACACCTTC
CASSEAPVPLGGGRHGYTF
>-|TRBJ2-4|-|TRBV7-2
TGTGCCAGCAGCTTTCGGACAGCCCAGTACTTC
CASSFRTAQYF
>-|TRBJ1-5|TRBD1|TRBV28
TGTGCCAGCAGTGGGACAGCAAATCAGCCCCAGCATTTT
CASSGTANQPQHF
>-|TRBJ1-5|TRBD1|TRBV2
TGTGCCAGCGGTAAAGACAGGGGGAATCAGCCCCAGCATTTT
CASGKDRGNQPQHF
>-|TRBJ1-1|-|TRBV12-3/TRBV12-4
TGTGCCAGGGCGGTTGGGAACACTGAAGCTTTCTTT
CARAVGNTEAFF
>-|TRBJ1-2|-|TRBV29-1
TGCAGCGTGGGTATAAGACAGAACTCCTATGGCTACACCTTC
CSVGIRQNSYGYTF
>-|TRBJ2-5|TRBD2|TRBV9
TGTGCCAGCAAACCCGGACTAGCTGGTGAGACCCAGTACTTC
CASKPGLAGETQYF
>once|TRBJ2-3|TRBD1|TRBV7-8
TGTGCCAGCAGCTTAGGAAGGGGGCAGGGGCTTATAAGCACAGATACGCAGTATTTT
CASSLGRGQGLISTDTQYF
>-|TRBJ2-7|-|TRBV7-2
TGTGCCAGCAGCCTAGGGCTGGGGAGAGGGGAGCAGTACTTC
CASSLGLGRGEQYF
>-|TRBJ1-1|TRBD1|TRBV3-1/TRBV3-2
TGTGCCAGCAGCCACCTGACAGGGGGGAACACTGAAGCTTTCTTT
CASSHLTGGNTEAFF
>-|TRBJ1-1|-|TRBV6-6
TGTGCCAGCAGTTACGCCGCGTTCACTGAAGCTTTCTTT
CASSYAAFTEAFF
>-|TRBJ2-5|TRBD2|TRBV7-2
TGTGCCAGCAGCTTAGGCTGGCTAGCGGGAGGCGAGACCCAGTACTTC
CASSLGWLAGGETQYF
>-|TRBJ1-6|-|TRBV2
TGTGCCAGCAGCACCCCTACAGGGAATAATTCACCCCTCCACTTT
CASSTPTGNNSPLHF
>-|TRBJ1-1|-|TRBV9
TGTGCCAGCAGCTCAGCGGGGTATGGAGCTTTCTTT
CASSSAGYGAFF
>-|TRBJ1-2|TRBD1|TRBV28
TGTGCCAGCAGTTTAAGAGGAGCCCACCCCGGGACAGACTATGGCTACACCTTC
CASSLRGAHPGTDYGYTF
>-|TRBJ2-3|TRBD2|TRBV7-3
TGTGCCAGCAGCTTAAGTGGCGGGAGGGCTTTTCAGGCTACGCAGTATTTT
CASSLSGGRAFQATQYF
>-|TRBJ2-2|-|TRBV20-1
TGCAGTGCTAGTACCAGGAGCGGCACCGGGGAGCTGTTTTTT
CSASTRSGTGELFF